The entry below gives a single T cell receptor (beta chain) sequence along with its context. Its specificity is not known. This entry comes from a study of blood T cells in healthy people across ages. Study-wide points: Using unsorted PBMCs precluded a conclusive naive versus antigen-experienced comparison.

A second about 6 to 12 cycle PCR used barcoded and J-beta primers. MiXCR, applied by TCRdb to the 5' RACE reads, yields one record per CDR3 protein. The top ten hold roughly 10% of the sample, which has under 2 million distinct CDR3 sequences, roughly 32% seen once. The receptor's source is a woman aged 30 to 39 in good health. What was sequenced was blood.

The CDR3 coding sequence is TGCGCCAGCAGCTTCACAGGACAGTACAACAATCAGCCCCAGCATTTT. Translating gives CASSFTGQYNNQPQHF. The chain has TRBV5-1 and TRBJ1-5; D perhaps matches TRBD1 (6 bases). Trimming pared 2 bases from V and 3 bases from J, leaving 15 bases between. Germline values: CDR1 SGHRS, CDR2 YFSETQ. This CDR3 comprises 16 residues.